Listed below are T cell receptor beta chains from one sample, sequenced in a study of blood T cell repertoires in COVID-19. The data were produced by immunoSEQ multiplex PCR, yet TCRdb's version contains in-frame clones alone and is incomplete. The sample lists roughly 130,000 clones, 84% seen once, with approximately 3.6% in the top ten. The material sequenced was PBMCs or T cells enriched from blood (not recorded which). The receptors derive from a woman aged 25 to 39 who had recovered from COVID-19. Both conserved end residues are part of each CDR3. Fields, in order: J gene, D gene, V gene, clone size, CDR3 DNA, CDR3 protein. D genes are given only for firm matches. Rows give clone size only sometimes, using once, few, many, or a class for an expanded clone.

>TRBJ1-6|.|TRBV28|.
TGTGCCAGCAGTCTGAGGGTTTCACCCCTCCACTTT
CASSLRVSPLHF
>TRBJ2-3|TRBD1|TRBV4-1|many
TGCGCCAGCAGCCCCGAGACAGGGCGTTCTAGCACAGATACGCAGTATTTT
CASSPETGRSSTDTQYF
>TRBJ2-1|TRBD1|TRBV6-5|once
TGTGCCAGCAGTCGGACAGGTAACGACAATGAGCAGTTCTTC
CASSRTGNDNEQFF
>TRBJ2-7|TRBD1|TRBV7-2|.
TGTGCCAGCAGCGAGGACAGGGTGGTCTACGAGCAGTACTTC
CASSEDRVVYEQYF
>TRBJ1-4|.|TRBV5-1|.
TGCGCCAGCAGCTTCAACAGCCTAACTAATGAAAAACTGTTTTTT
CASSFNSLTNEKLFF
>TRBJ2-3|TRBD2|TRBV28|.
TGTGCCAGCAGTTTAGCGGGAGGATTAACAGATACGCAGTATTTT
CASSLAGGLTDTQYF
>TRBJ1-2|.|TRBV6-5|.
TGTGCCAGCACCCCCGGTATTAACTATGGCTACACCTTC
CASTPGINYGYTF
>TRBJ2-2|TRBD2|TRBV5-1|.
TGCGCCAGCACCCAAGCGGGGAAGAACACCGGGGAGCTGTTTTTT
CASTQAGKNTGELFF
>TRBJ2-5|.|TRBV5-4|.
TGTGCCAGCAGCTTGGTTACTAGTCGAGAGACCCAGTACTTC
CASSLVTSRETQYF
>TRBJ1-1|TRBD1|TRBV11-2|.
TGTGCCAGCAGCTTAGAGCGACAGGGTATGAACACTGAAGCTTTCTTT
CASSLERQGMNTEAFF
>TRBJ1-1|.|TRBV19|.
TGTGCCAGTACGGTGCGGGTTCTAGGTGGCACTGAAGCTTTCTTT
CASTVRVLGGTEAFF
>TRBJ2-1|TRBD2|TRBV11-2|once
TGTGCCAGCAGCTGGACTAGCGGGAGTGAGAATGAGCAGTTCTTC
CASSWTSGSENEQFF
>TRBJ1-2|.|TRBV28|.
TGTGCCAGCAGTTTGTGGGAGGGCGGCTACACCTTC
CASSLWEGGYTF
>TRBJ2-3|.|TRBV2|once
TGTGCCAGCAGAAGCCTCCCAGATACGCAGTATTTT
CASRSLPDTQYF
>TRBJ2-7|TRBD2|TRBV5-1|few
TGCGCCAGCAGCGAACCGGGACTAGCGGGAGGCCTCGAGCAGTACTTC
CASSEPGLAGGLEQYF
>TRBJ2-1|TRBD2|TRBV5-1|.
TGCGCCAGCTTCTTATTGCTAGCGGGAGGGCCAGATGAGCAGTTCTTC
CASFLLLAGGPDEQFF